What follows is one T cell receptor beta chain and its context. These data are taken from a study of blood T cell repertoires in COVID-19. The assay was immunoSEQ multiplex PCR, and TCRdb's table has in-frame clones only and misses some. Here the sample spans about 200,000 clones, about 88% being singletons. This CDR3 has 16 amino acids. In germline, CDR1 is MNHNS, CDR2 SASEGT. Trimming removed 4 bases from V and 0 bases from J, with 13 bases in between. This sequence joins TRBV6-1 and TRBJ2-4, with D possibly being TRBD1 (5 bases). The sequenced sample consisted of peripheral blood. The TCR originated in a man between 18 and 29 years old with active or convalescent COVID-19. Here the CDR3 reads CASSGLGALAKNIQYF. DNA for the CDR3: TGTGCCAGCAGTGGGCTTGGGGCGCTAGCCAAAAACATTCAGTACTTC.